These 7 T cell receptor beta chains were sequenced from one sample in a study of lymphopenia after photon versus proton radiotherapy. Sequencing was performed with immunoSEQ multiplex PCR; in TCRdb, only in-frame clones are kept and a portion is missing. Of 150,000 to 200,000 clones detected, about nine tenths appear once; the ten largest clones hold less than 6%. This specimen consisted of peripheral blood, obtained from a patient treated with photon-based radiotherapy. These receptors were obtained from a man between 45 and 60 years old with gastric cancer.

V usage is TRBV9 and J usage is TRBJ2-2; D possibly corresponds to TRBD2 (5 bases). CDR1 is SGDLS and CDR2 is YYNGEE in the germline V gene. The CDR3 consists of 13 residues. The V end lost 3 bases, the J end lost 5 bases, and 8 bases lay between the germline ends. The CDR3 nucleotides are TGTGCCAGCAGCGCAACTAGGACCGGGGAGCTGTTTTTT. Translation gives CASSATRTGELFF.

CDR3: CASSASGSGTGELFF. In DNA form, the CDR3 reads TGTGCCAGCAGCGCTAGCGGGAGTGGGACCGGGGAGCTGTTTTTT. The rearrangement joins TRBV11-2 to TRBJ2-2; TRBD2 matches 10 bases. Trimming cost V 5 bases and J 5 bases; bases outside gene matches: 5. The CDR3 totals 15 residues. CDR1 and CDR2 from the germline V gene are SGHAT and FQNNGV.

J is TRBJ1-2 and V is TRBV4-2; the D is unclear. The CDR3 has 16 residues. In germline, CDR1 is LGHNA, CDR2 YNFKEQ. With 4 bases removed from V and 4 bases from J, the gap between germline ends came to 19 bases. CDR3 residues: CASSPSAGGRSYGYTF. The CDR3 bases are TGTGCCAGCAGCCCCTCGGCCGGCGGCCGGTCCTATGGCTACACCTTC.

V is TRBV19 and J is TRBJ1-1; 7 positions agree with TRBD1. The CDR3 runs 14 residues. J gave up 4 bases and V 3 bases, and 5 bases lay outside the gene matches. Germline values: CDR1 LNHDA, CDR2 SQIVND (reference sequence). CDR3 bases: TGTGCCAGTAGTATTTCGACAGGGTCCACTGAAGCTTTCTTT. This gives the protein CASSISTGSTEAFF.

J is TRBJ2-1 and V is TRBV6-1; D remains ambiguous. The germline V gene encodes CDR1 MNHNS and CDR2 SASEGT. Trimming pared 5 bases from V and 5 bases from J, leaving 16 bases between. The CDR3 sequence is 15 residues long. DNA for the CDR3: TGTGCCAGCAGTTTTATTCCGATATATGACAATGAGCAGTTCTTC. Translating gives CASSFIPIYDNEQFF.

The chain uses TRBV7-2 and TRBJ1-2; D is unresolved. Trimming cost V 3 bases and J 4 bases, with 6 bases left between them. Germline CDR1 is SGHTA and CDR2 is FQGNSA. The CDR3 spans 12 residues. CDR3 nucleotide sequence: TGTGCCAGCAGCTTCCAGACCTATGGCTACACCTTC. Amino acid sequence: CASSFQTYGYTF.

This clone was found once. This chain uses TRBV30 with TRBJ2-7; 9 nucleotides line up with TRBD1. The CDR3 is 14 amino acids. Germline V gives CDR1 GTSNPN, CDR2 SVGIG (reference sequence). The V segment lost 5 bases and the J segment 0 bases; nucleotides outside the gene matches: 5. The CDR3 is CAWGTGKASYEQYF. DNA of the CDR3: TGTGCCTGGGGGACAGGGAAAGCCTCCTACGAGCAGTACTTC.